Listed below are T cell receptor beta chains from one sample, sequenced in a study of early T cells in non-severe SARS-CoV-2 infection. TCRdb independently ran MiXCR on the 5' RACE reads; one entry per CDR3 protein. The sample contains around 60,000 distinct CDR3 sequences, more than 15% of which appear only once. The sequenced sample was whole blood, obtained at baseline. Receptors originate from an adult who was a healthcare worker with PCR-confirmed SARS-CoV-2 infection or an uninfected control (not recorded which). Both conserved end residues are part of each CDR3. The D gene is left open where the match is weak. Not all rows give a size; the values are once, few, many and, for expanded clones, a class.

CDR3aa: CASLSASYEQYF; CDR3nt: TGTGCCAGCCTCAGCGCGTCCTACGAGCAGTACTTC; abundance: many; d_gene: .; v_gene: TRBV2; j_gene: TRBJ2-7
CDR3aa: CASSPGRWTYGYTF; CDR3nt: TGTGCCAGCAGTCCGGGACGGTGGACCTATGGCTACACCTTC; abundance: .; d_gene: .; v_gene: TRBV12-3/TRBV12-4; j_gene: TRBJ1-2
CDR3aa: CASSLERISPYGYTF; CDR3nt: TGTGCCAGCAGCTTAGAACGGATAAGTCCCTATGGCTACACCTTC; abundance: few; d_gene: .; v_gene: TRBV11-2; j_gene: TRBJ1-2
CDR3aa: CASSFEMYNSPLHF; CDR3nt: TGTGCCAGCAGCTTTGAAATGTATAATTCACCCCTCCACTTT; abundance: .; d_gene: .; v_gene: TRBV7-9; j_gene: TRBJ1-6
CDR3aa: CASSLKWDSYEQYF; CDR3nt: TGTGCCAGCAGCTTAAAGTGGGATAGCTACGAGCAGTACTTC; abundance: few; d_gene: .; v_gene: TRBV11-2; j_gene: TRBJ2-7
CDR3aa: CASSPQTVGSTQYF; CDR3nt: TGTGCCAGCAGCCCCCAGACGGTCGGGAGTACGCAGTATTTT; abundance: few; d_gene: .; v_gene: TRBV7-2; j_gene: TRBJ2-3
CDR3aa: CASSQRRGQYF; CDR3nt: TGTGCCAGCAGCCAAAGACGGGGGCAGTACTTC; abundance: many; d_gene: .; v_gene: TRBV14; j_gene: TRBJ2-7
CDR3aa: CASSRGLTDTQYF; CDR3nt: TGTGCCAGCAGTCGCGGCCTCACAGATACGCAGTATTTT; abundance: .; d_gene: .; v_gene: TRBV6-5; j_gene: TRBJ2-3
CDR3aa: CASSRPDRGQETQYF; CDR3nt: TGTGCCAGCAGTCGGCCCGACAGGGGACAAGAGACCCAGTACTTC; abundance: .; d_gene: TRBD1; v_gene: TRBV7-2; j_gene: TRBJ2-5
CDR3aa: CASSYLASYNEQFF; CDR3nt: TGTGCCAGCAGTTACTTAGCAAGTTACAATGAGCAGTTCTTC; abundance: few; d_gene: .; v_gene: TRBV6-2/TRBV6-3; j_gene: TRBJ2-1